The entry below describes one TCR beta chain. Healthy individuals of Caucasian origin from Russia, aged about 6 to 100, served as donors. Every sample gave at least 5 micrograms of total RNA when it was extracted. A J-beta primer mix and a sample-barcoded 5' primer were used in a second PCR of about 6 to 12 cycles. TCRdb ran MiXCR on the 5' RACE reads and lists one entry per CDR3 protein. The sample lists hundreds of thousands of distinct CDR3 sequences, 40% to 50% seen once, with around 30% in the top ten. This entry belongs to a study of blood T cells in healthy people across ages. Germline assignment: CDR1 LNHDA and CDR2 SQIVND (reference sequence). Trimming cost V 8 bases and J 4 bases, with 14 bases left between them. The CDR3 runs to 14 residues.

V and J are TRBV19 and TRBJ1-4; D is perhaps TRBD1 (5 bases). The specimen was blood. The TCR was taken from an elderly man in good health. The CDR3 region is CASRATDVNEKLFF. Written as DNA, the CDR3 is TGTGCCAGTCGGGCGACAGACGTTAATGAAAAACTGTTTTTT.